The clone carrying this T cell receptor (beta chain) was seen only a few times. Antigen: not known. This sample is drawn from a study of T cell responses to AZD1222 COVID-19 vaccine. Turning to the study itself: Timing groups of about 4 and about 12 weeks for second doses were pooled. Study-wide results and limits: Two AZD1222 doses significantly raised spike-specific TCR breadth and depth over controls.

Measured with immunoSEQ multiplex PCR; TCRdb has only the in-frame clones, and not every one. The repertoire includes approximately 140,000 clones, 93% of them detected once, and around 5.4% sits in the top ten. Trimming shortened V by 5 bases and J by 2 bases, and 6 bases separated the two germline ends. Germline V gives CDR1 LNHDA, CDR2 SQIVND (reference sequence). CDR3 length equals 12 residues. The TCR originated in an adult in good health. V gene TRBV19 combines with J gene TRBJ1-1; D not resolved. The source material was peripheral blood, sampled on day 0 of AZD1222 vaccination. The CDR3 coding sequence is TGTGCCAGTAGTTATGGAAACACTGAAGCTTTCTTT. Residues: CASSYGNTEAFF.